A selection of T cell receptor beta chains follows, all from one sample in a study of T cells in Graves' hyperthyroidism and ophthalmopathy. TCRdb fed the multiplex PCR reads into MiXCR, producing one record per CDR3 protein. The profile covers approximately 690,000 distinct CDR3 sequences, with 20% to 25% appearing a single time and approximately 30% taken by the ten largest. Specimen: blood. The receptors were gathered from a man under 40 with Graves' ophthalmopathy. The CDR3 runs from the conserved cysteine through the conserved F or W. D genes are given only for firm matches. Size is omitted from some rows. Given values are once, few, many or a class for expanded clones.

V gene	J gene	D gene	clone size	CDR3 DNA	CDR3 protein
TRBV29-1	TRBJ2-1	TRBD2	few	TGCAGCGTTGCGGGAGGAGGCACCTACAATGAGCAGTTCTTC	CSVAGGGTYNEQFF
TRBV11-2	TRBJ2-2	.	.	TGTGCCAGCAGGGGAGGTTTGAAGGAGGGACCAAACACCGGGGAGCTGTTTTTT	CASRGGLKEGPNTGELFF
TRBV7-9	TRBJ1-2	.	.	TGTGCCAGCAGCCGTTTGGCCGGGACCCTTAACTATGGCTACACCTTC	CASSRLAGTLNYGYTF
TRBV6-2/TRBV6-3	TRBJ2-5	.	few	TGTGCCAGCAGTTACTCACCGAGGATCGCAGGAAGGGAGACCCAGTACTTC	CASSYSPRIAGRETQYF
TRBV7-9	TRBJ2-7	TRBD1	.	TGTGCCAGCAGCCCGGACAGGGGCACGTTATGGGGTTACGAGCAGTACTTC	CASSPDRGTLWGYEQYF
TRBV4-1	TRBJ2-3	.	.	TGCGCCAGCAGCCAGGAGGATAGCACAGATACGCAGTATTTT	CASSQEDSTDTQYF
TRBV20-1	TRBJ2-1	TRBD2	few	TGCAGTGCTAGCCGGACTAGCGGATCCAATGAGCAGTTCTTC	CSASRTSGSNEQFF
TRBV29-1	TRBJ2-7	.	few	TGCAGCGTACTGGGATGGTCTTCCTACGAGCAGTACTTC	CSVLGWSSYEQYF
TRBV28	TRBJ2-3	TRBD2	.	TGTGCCATCAACGGATTAGCGGGAGGTACAGATACGCAGTATTTT	CAINGLAGGTDTQYF
TRBV5-5	TRBJ1-3	.	.	TGTGCCAGCAGCTTTAACAGGGCCCTTGGAAACACCATATATTTT	CASSFNRALGNTIYF
TRBV12-3/TRBV12-4	TRBJ2-7	.	many	TGTGCCAGCAGTTTGAAGGTCTCCGAGCAGTACTTC	CASSLKVSEQYF
TRBV2	TRBJ1-5	.	many	TGTGCCAGCAGCCCCGGGGGGACGGAGAGCAATCAGCCCCAGCATTTT	CASSPGGTESNQPQHF
TRBV6-1	TRBJ2-1	.	.	TGTGCCAGCAGGTTGGGATACAATGAGCAGTTCTTC	CASRLGYNEQFF
TRBV6-1	TRBJ2-1	.	.	TGTGCCAGCAGCCCTGATGACCGGGTTTGGAATGAGCAGTTCTTC	CASSPDDRVWNEQFF
TRBV20-1	TRBJ2-5	.	few	TGCAGTGCTATAAGATTATGGGGGGCTGGAGAGACCCAGTACTTC	CSAIRLWGAGETQYF
TRBV5-8	TRBJ1-3	.	.	TGTGCCAGCAGCTTGGAGGCATCTTCTGGAAACACCATATATTTT	CASSLEASSGNTIYF
TRBV4-1	TRBJ2-7	TRBD2	many	TGCGCCAGCAGCCAGCCGGGACTACCCTACGAGCAGTACTTC	CASSQPGLPYEQYF
TRBV30	TRBJ1-3	.	once	TGTGCCTGGAGTGTACAGCTCCTTCTAGGGCGGTCTGGAAACACCATATATTTT	CAWSVQLLLGRSGNTIYF
TRBV2	TRBJ1-2	TRBD1	many	TGTGCCAGCAGTTGGGACAGCTATGGCTACACCTTC	CASSWDSYGYTF
TRBV12-3/TRBV12-4	TRBJ1-4	.	.	TGTGCCAGCAGTCCGCAGGATCTTGCAACTAATGAAAAACTGTTTTTT	CASSPQDLATNEKLFF
TRBV30	TRBJ2-7	.	many	TGTGCCTGGGGTAAGGGACACGGGGACGAGCAGTACTTC	CAWGKGHGDEQYF
TRBV25-1	TRBJ1-1	.	few	TGTGCCAGCAGTGAATACAGTACGGATGAAGCTTTCTTT	CASSEYSTDEAFF
TRBV28	TRBJ2-7	TRBD1	.	TGTGCCAGCAGTTCGACGGGACAGGGATCCTACGAGCAGTACTTC	CASSSTGQGSYEQYF
TRBV20-1	TRBJ2-1	.	many	TGCAGTGCTAGTCGAGCCCCGAGCTCCTACAATGAGCAGTTCTTC	CSASRAPSSYNEQFF
TRBV12-3/TRBV12-4	TRBJ1-5	.	.	TGTGCCAGCAGTTTAGCTGGACTACTATTGGGTCAGCCCCAGCATTTT	CASSLAGLLLGQPQHF
TRBV12-3/TRBV12-4	TRBJ1-1	.	many	TGTGCCAGCAACCCCGGCTGGGGGGGGGACACTGAAGCTTTCTTT	CASNPGWGGDTEAFF
TRBV7-9	TRBJ2-5	.	few	TGTGCCAGCAGCTTAGCGGCCCGGACAATTAAAGAGACCCAGTACTTC	CASSLAARTIKETQYF
TRBV30	TRBJ2-5	.	.	TGTGCCTGGACGGCCCTCGGCGCGGGAGAGACCCAGTACTTC	CAWTALGAGETQYF
TRBV24-1	TRBJ2-3	.	.	TGTGCCACCAGTAGGCAGGGGCCAGCAGATACGCAGTATTTT	CATSRQGPADTQYF
TRBV28	TRBJ1-1	.	.	TGTGCCAGCAGTTTATATCCCCAGACTGAAGCTTTCTTT	CASSLYPQTEAFF
TRBV9	TRBJ2-5	.	once	TGTGCCAGCAGCGTAGAGGACCGTACCTACTTTCAAGAGACCCAGTACTTC	CASSVEDRTYFQETQYF
TRBV28	TRBJ2-4	.	.	TGTGCCAGCAGTTTATTTGTCCAGGAAAACATTCAGTACTTC	CASSLFVQENIQYF
TRBV29-1	TRBJ2-7	.	.	TGCAGCGTTAATACCGGGTCCCCCGGGACCTACGAGCAGTACTTC	CSVNTGSPGTYEQYF
TRBV7-9	TRBJ2-1	TRBD1	.	TGTGCCAGCAGCTTAGTTCTTTCGTCTAGCCAGGGGGCCTACAATGAGCAGTTCTTC	CASSLVLSSSQGAYNEQFF
TRBV6-2/TRBV6-3	TRBJ1-5	.	.	TGTGCCAGCAGTTACTCGGCCGGATTGGGGCCCCAGCATTTT	CASSYSAGLGPQHF
TRBV5-8	TRBJ2-5	.	.	TGTGCCAGCAGCGGCGGACTCATCAGGGAGACCCAGTACTTC	CASSGGLIRETQYF
TRBV28	TRBJ1-1	.	.	TGTGCCAGCAGTTCCCGACCCCTTTGGGCTTTCTTT	CASSSRPLWAFF
TRBV12-3/TRBV12-4	TRBJ2-2	.	many	TGTGCCAGCAGCGCAATCGGCGGCACCGGGGAGCTGTTTTTT	CASSAIGGTGELFF
TRBV30	TRBJ1-5	.	.	TGTGCCTGGAGTGCCAGGGGAGAACAGCCCCAGCATTTT	CAWSARGEQPQHF
TRBV4-3	TRBJ1-1	.	many	TGCGCCAGCAGCCAAGATTCCGGAGCTAACACTGAAGCTTTCTTT	CASSQDSGANTEAFF
TRBV7-3	TRBJ2-1	TRBD2	many	TGTGCCAGCAGCTTATCGCCGACTAGCGGGAGATTAAATGAGCAGTTCTTC	CASSLSPTSGRLNEQFF
TRBV30	TRBJ1-1	.	many	TGTGCCTGGACATGGGGGACCGAAGGAGACGCTTTCTTT	CAWTWGTEGDAFF
TRBV3-1	TRBJ1-1	.	many	TGTGCCAGCAGCCAAACGACGGGGGGGAGTGCCACTGAAGCTTTCTTT	CASSQTTGGSATEAFF
TRBV6-2/TRBV6-3	TRBJ2-7	TRBD2	many	TGTGCCAGCAGTTCCACGACAGGGCTCGGACTAGCGGGAGGGAACGCTCTGATCTACGAGCAGTACTTC	CASSSTTGLGLAGGNALIYEQYF
TRBV10-3	TRBJ2-7	.	few	TGTGCCATCAGTGAGTCCGAGGGGAGTGACGAGCAGTACTTC	CAISESEGSDEQYF
TRBV27	TRBJ1-2	.	many	TGTGCCAGCAGTCCGGGACACAACTATGGCTACACCTTC	CASSPGHNYGYTF
TRBV6-2/TRBV6-3	TRBJ1-1	.	many	TGTGCCAGCAAAAAGGGGGGACAGAACACTGAAGCTTTCTTT	CASKKGGQNTEAFF
TRBV12-3/TRBV12-4	TRBJ2-1	TRBD2	few	TGTGCCAGCAGTCAGCGGGGGGCGGGAGAAGGCGCTGAGCAGTTCTTC	CASSQRGAGEGAEQFF
TRBV2	TRBJ2-1	TRBD2	many	TGTGCCAGCAGTGAACAAGGCGGGAGGGGTGAGCAGTTCTTC	CASSEQGGRGEQFF
TRBV27	TRBJ1-2	.	few	TGTGCCAGCAGATCTCTCCCGGGCACGTCCTTCTATGGCTACACCTTC	CASRSLPGTSFYGYTF
TRBV27	TRBJ1-4	.	.	TGTGCCAGCAGTTCCGTGTCCGCGGATAATGAAAAACTGTTTTTT	CASSSVSADNEKLFF
TRBV2	TRBJ2-3	.	many	TGTGCCAGCAGTGACTTAAAGGACAGGGAGGGTTCAGATACGCAGTATTTT	CASSDLKDREGSDTQYF
TRBV7-9	TRBJ2-3	TRBD2	many	TGTGCCAGCAGCTTATGGGCTGCGGGAGAGGATACGCAGTATTTT	CASSLWAAGEDTQYF
TRBV27	TRBJ2-1	.	few	TGTGCCAGCAGTCGTGGGGGGGCATACAATGAGCAGTTCTTC	CASSRGGAYNEQFF
TRBV6-2/TRBV6-3	TRBJ2-1	.	.	TGTGCCAGCAGTTATGGTAGTTTCTACAATGAGCAGTTCTTC	CASSYGSFYNEQFF
TRBV19	TRBJ1-1	.	few	TGTGCCAGTAGTATAAACAGGGCTGAAGCTTTCTTT	CASSINRAEAFF
TRBV20-1	TRBJ2-4	.	few	TGCAGTGCTTCGGACCCTCTCAAAAACATTCAGTACTTC	CSASDPLKNIQYF
TRBV15	TRBJ1-2	.	.	TGTGCCACCAGCAGAGGTCGGGGCAGCCATATAGATGGCTACACCTTC	CATSRGRGSHIDGYTF
TRBV5-1	TRBJ2-3	.	.	TGCGCCGGCAGCCCGGGGTCGGTGGATACGCAGTATTTT	CAGSPGSVDTQYF
TRBV28	TRBJ2-7	.	.	TGTGCCAGCAACCCTACAAGGGCGAGCGAGCAGTACTTC	CASNPTRASEQYF